This section outlines one TCR beta chain sequence together with its context. This record comes from a study of blood T cell repertoires in COVID-19. On the study more broadly: Acute and convalescent COVID-19 samples came from the United States, Italy and Spain. Sources were T cells, B-cell-depleted T cells, or PBMCs; the material itself was cDNA or gDNA.

Germline loops: CDR1 SGHNT, CDR2 YYREEE (reference sequence). The CDR3 totals 15 residues. Trimming took 1 base from V and 5 from J, leaving 13 bases between them. As originally analysed: Scientists estimated how many nucleated cells there were by amplifying reference gene primers. The table came from immunoSEQ multiplex PCR; TCRdb's copy has only in-frame clones and leaves some out. V and J calls and clone size are given by that table; D and trimming were obtained from the DNA. The table lists about 100,000 clones, approximately 84% of them singletons. The sample was peripheral blood. This receptor was taken from a man between 60 and 75 years old with acute or convalescent COVID-19. This sequence joins TRBV5-4 and TRBJ2-1; TRBD2 is a possible D gene (6 bases). The chain's CDR3 is CASSLSKLADNEQFF. In nucleotides, the CDR3 is TGTGCCAGCAGCTTGTCAAAACTAGCCGACAATGAGCAGTTCTTC.